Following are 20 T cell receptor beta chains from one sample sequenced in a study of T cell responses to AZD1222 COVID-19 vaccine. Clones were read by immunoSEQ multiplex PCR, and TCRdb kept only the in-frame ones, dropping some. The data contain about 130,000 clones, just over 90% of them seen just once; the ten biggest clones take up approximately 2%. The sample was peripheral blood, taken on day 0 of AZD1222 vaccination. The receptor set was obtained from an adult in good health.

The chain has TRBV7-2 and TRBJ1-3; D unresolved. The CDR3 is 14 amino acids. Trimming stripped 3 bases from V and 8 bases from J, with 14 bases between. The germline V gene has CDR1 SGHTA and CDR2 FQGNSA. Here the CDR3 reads CASSFTYGSDTIYF. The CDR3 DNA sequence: TGTGCCAGCAGCTTTACCTATGGCTCGGACACCATATATTTT. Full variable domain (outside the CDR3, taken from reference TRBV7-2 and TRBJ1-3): GAGVSQSPSNKVTEKGKDVELRCDPISGHTALYWYRQSLGQGLEFLIYFQGNSAPDKSGLPSDRFSAERTGGSVSTLTIQRTQQEDSAVYLCASSFTYGSDTIYFGEGSWLTVV.

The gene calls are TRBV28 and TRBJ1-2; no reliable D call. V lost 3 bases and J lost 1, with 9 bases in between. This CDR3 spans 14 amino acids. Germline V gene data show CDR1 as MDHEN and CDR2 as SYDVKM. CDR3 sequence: CASSLADSNYGYTF. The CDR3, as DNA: TGTGCCAGCAGTTTGGCCGATAGTAACTATGGCTACACCTTC.

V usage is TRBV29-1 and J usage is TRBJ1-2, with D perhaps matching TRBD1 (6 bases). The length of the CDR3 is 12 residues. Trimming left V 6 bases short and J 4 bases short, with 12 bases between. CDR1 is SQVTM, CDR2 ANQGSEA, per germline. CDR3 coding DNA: TGCAGCGTCGAAATGGACAGCTATGGCTACACCTTC. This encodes CSVEMDSYGYTF.

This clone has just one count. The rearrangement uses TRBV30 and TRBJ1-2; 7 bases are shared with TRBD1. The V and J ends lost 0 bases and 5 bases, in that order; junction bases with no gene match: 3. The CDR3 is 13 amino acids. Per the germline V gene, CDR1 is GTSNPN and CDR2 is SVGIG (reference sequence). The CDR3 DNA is TGTGCCTGGAGTGTACAGGGGAGATATGGCTACACCTTC. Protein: CAWSVQGRYGYTF.

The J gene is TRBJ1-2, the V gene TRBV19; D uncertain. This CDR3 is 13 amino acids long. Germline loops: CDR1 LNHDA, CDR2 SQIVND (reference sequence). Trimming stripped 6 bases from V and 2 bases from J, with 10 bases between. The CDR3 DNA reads TGTGCCAGTAGCGCGATTGGGAACTATGGCTACACCTTC. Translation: CASSAIGNYGYTF.

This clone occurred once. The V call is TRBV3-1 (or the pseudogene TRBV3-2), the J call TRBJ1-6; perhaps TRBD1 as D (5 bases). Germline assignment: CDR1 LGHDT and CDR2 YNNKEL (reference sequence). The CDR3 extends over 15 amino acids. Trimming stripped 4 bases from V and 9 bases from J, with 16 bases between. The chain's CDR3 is CASSPRPGAASPLHF. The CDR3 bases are TGTGCCAGCAGCCCGCGCCCCGGGGCGGCTTCACCCCTCCACTTT.

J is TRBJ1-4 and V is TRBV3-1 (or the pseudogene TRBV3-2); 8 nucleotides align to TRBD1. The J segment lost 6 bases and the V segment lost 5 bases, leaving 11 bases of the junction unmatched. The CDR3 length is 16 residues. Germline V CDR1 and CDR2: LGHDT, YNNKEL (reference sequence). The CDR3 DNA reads TGTGCCAGCAGCAGACAGGGGCGTCAAAGCGATGAAAAACTGTTTTTT. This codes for CASSRQGRQSDEKLFF.

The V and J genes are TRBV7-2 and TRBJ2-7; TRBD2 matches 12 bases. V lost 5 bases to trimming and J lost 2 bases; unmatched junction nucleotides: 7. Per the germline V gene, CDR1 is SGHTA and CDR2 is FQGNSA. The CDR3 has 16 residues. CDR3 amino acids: CASSPLAGGRPYEQYF. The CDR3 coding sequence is TGTGCCAGCAGCCCCCTAGCGGGGGGGAGACCCTACGAGCAGTACTTC.

CDR3 DNA: TGTGCCAGCAGTTCAGACGCGTACCAAGAGACCCAGTACTTC. Protein: CASSSDAYQETQYF. This rearrangement joins TRBV5-4 to TRBJ2-5; unclear D gene. V gave up 5 bases and J gave up 0 bases, with 11 bases separating them. The CDR3 extends over 14 amino acids. Germline V gene sequence: CDR1 SGHNT, CDR2 YYREEE (reference sequence).

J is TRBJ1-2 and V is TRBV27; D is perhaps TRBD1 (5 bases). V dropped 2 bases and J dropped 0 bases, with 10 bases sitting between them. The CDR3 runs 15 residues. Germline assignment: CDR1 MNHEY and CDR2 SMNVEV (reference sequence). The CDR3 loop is CASSLRGHPNYGYTF. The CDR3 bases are TGTGCCAGCAGTTTAAGGGGTCATCCTAACTATGGCTACACCTTC.

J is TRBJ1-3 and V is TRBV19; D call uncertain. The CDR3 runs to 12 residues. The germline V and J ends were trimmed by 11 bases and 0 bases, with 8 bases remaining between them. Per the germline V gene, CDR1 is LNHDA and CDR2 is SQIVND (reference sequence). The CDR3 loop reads CAAEGSGNTIYF. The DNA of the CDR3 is TGTGCCGCGGAGGGCTCTGGAAACACCATATATTTT.

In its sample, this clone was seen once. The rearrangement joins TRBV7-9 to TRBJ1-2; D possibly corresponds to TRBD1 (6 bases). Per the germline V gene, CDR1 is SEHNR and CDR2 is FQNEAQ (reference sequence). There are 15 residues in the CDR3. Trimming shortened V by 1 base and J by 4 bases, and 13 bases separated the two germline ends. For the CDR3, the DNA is TGTGCCAGCAGCTTAGGTGCAGGGGAGCCCTATGGCTACACCTTC. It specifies CASSLGAGEPYGYTF.

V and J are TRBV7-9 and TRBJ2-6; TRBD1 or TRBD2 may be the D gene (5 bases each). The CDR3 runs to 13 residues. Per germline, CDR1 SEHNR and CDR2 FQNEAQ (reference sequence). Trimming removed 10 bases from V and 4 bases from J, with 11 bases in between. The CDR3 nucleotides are TGTGCCATCCCGGGGACCGGGGCCAACGTCCTGACTTTC. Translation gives CAIPGTGANVLTF.

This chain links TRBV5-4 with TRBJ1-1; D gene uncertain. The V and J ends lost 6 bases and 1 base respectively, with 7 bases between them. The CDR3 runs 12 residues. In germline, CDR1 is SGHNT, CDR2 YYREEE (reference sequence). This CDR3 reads CASKVGNTEAFF. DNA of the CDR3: TGTGCCAGCAAGGTGGGGAACACTGAAGCTTTCTTT.

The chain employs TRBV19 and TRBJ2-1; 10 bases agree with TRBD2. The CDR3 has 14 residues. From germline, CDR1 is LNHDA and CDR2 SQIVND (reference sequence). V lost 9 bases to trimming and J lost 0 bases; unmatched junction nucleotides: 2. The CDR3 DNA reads TGTGCCAGCCAGCGGGGGGGCTCCTACAATGAGCAGTTCTTC. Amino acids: CASQRGGSYNEQFF.

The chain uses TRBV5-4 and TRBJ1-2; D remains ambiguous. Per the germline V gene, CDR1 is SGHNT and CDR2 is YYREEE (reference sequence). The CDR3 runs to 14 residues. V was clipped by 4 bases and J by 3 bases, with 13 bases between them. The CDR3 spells CASSLSSLYYGYTF. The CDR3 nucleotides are TGTGCCAGCAGCCTATCGTCTCTATACTATGGCTACACCTTC.

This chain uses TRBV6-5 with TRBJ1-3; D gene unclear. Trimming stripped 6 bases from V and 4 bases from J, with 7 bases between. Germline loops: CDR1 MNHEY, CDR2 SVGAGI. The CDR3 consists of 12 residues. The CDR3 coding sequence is TGTGCCAGCAGGGGTCAGGGAAACACCATATATTTT. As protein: CASRGQGNTIYF.

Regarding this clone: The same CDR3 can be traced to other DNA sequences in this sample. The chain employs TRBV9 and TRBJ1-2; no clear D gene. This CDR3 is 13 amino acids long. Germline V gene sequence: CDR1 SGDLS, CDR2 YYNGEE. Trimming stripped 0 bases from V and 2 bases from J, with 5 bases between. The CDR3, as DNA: TGTGCCAGCAGCGTAGACTCAAACTATGGCTACACCTTC. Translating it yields CASSVDSNYGYTF.

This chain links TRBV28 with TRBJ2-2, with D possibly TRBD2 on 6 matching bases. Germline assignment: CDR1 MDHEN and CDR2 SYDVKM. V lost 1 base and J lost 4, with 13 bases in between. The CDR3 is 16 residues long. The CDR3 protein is CASSLFGGAGTGELFF. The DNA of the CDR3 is TGTGCCAGCAGTTTATTTGGGGGAGCGGGCACCGGGGAGCTGTTTTTT.

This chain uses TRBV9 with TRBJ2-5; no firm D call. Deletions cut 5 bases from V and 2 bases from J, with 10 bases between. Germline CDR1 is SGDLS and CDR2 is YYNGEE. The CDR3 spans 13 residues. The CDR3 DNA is TGTGCCAGCAGTCCCGGGCAGCAAGAGACCCAGTACTTC. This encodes CASSPGQQETQYF.